Presented here are 3 T cell receptor beta chains from one specimen sequenced in a study of metastatic and nonmetastatic thyroid tumors. MiXCR reprocessed the PCR reads for TCRdb. Of under 20,000 clones listed, about 28% were seen once; the top ten hold 13%. Until they underwent thyroid surgery, no patient had received any treatment. The sequenced sample consisted of tumor tissue. These receptors all come from a female donor with papillary thyroid cancer or a benign thyroid nodule (not recorded which). Some clones in this sample may be carry-over from other donors' samples.

This clone was picked up many times. A much larger clone is a single base away; this may be a read error. The CDR3 ends on some other residue instead of the conserved phenylalanine or tryptophan, so this is likely a read error. V and J are TRBV5-1 and TRBJ2-3; TRBD1 is a possible D gene (6 bases). CDR1 SGHRS and CDR2 YFSETQ come from the germline V gene. CDR3 size: 15 residues. Trimming left V 4 bases short and J 0 bases short, with 12 bases between. CDR3 protein: CASSQTGPSTDTQYS. The CDR3 DNA sequence: TGCGCCAGCAGCCAGACAGGACCGAGCACAGATACGCAGTATTCT.

The chain combines TRBV20-1 with TRBJ2-1; 10 positions match TRBD2. The CDR3 runs to 15 residues. Trimming removed 0 bases from V and 6 bases from J; junction bases left unmatched: 5. Germline CDR1 DFQATT, CDR2 SNEGSKA (reference sequence). The CDR3: CSARDLSGRANEQFF. CDR3 in DNA: TGCAGTGCTAGAGATCTGAGCGGGAGGGCCAATGAGCAGTTCTTC.

By share, this clone ranks as medium-sized (0.01 to 0.1%). The rearrangement uses TRBV19 and TRBJ2-7; 14 nucleotides match TRBD2. Germline V gene lookup returns CDR1 LNHDA and CDR2 SQIVND (reference sequence). CDR3 length: 15 amino acids. The V segment lost 5 bases and the J segment 5 bases; nucleotides outside the gene matches: 5. CDR3 loop: CASSLGTSGGNEQYF. DNA of the CDR3: TGTGCCAGTAGTTTGGGGACTAGCGGGGGTAACGAGCAGTACTTC. The whole variable domain, filled in from reference TRBV19 and TRBJ2-7, reads DGGITQSPKYLFRKEGQNVTLSCEQNLNHDAMYWYRQDPGQGLRLIYYSQIVNDFQKGDIAEGYSVSREKKESFPLTVTSAQKNPTAFYLCASSLGTSGGNEQYFGPGTRLTVT.